A single sample gave rise to the 21 T cell receptor beta chains below, sequenced in a study of immune evolution from preneoplasia to lung adenocarcinoma. Some clones are missing from TCRdb's copy, which holds only in-frame ones; the method was immunoSEQ multiplex PCR. Here the sample spans some 5,000 clones, around 80% being singletons. The material sequenced was FFPE minimally invasive lung adenocarcinoma tissue. The receptor source for this set is a person aged 70 to 79 with lung adenocarcinoma.

This clone was recorded once. Within the sample, other DNA sequences also encode this same CDR3. V gene TRBV5-1 combines with J gene TRBJ1-2; D uncertain. V was clipped by 0 bases and J by 9 bases, with 9 bases between them. The CDR3 extends over 12 amino acids. Germline loops: CDR1 SGHRS, CDR2 YFSETQ. In nucleotides, the CDR3 is TGCGCCAGCAGCTTGGATGGGAAGAGCTACACCTTC. Residues: CASSLDGKSYTF.

The rearrangement links TRBV4-2 to TRBJ2-1, with 7 bases lining up with TRBD2. The germline V gene has CDR1 LGHNA and CDR2 YNFKEQ. There are 11 residues in the CDR3. After removal of 4 bases from V and 10 bases from J, the junction contained 1 base not matched to a gene. CDR3 coding DNA: TGTGCCAGCAGCCTGGGACTAGAGCAGTTCTTC. Its translation: CASSLGLEQFF.

This clone was seen only once. V gene TRBV20-1 combines with J gene TRBJ1-2, with D hard to call. Trimming took off 6 bases at V and 8 bases at J, with 13 bases between the two ends. The CDR3 contains 11 residues. Germline V lookup: CDR1 DFQATT, CDR2 SNEGSKA (reference sequence). As DNA, the CDR3 is TGCAGTGCCCTATCCGGACTGGGCTACACCTTC. This encodes CSALSGLGYTF.

This sequence joins TRBV5-4 and TRBJ2-5, with D perhaps matching TRBD1 or TRBD2 (5 bases each). The CDR3 has 14 residues. Germline V CDR1 and CDR2: SGHNT, YYREEE (reference sequence). V was clipped by 4 bases and J by 4 bases, with 14 bases between them. The CDR3 DNA follows: TGTGCCAGCAGCCTAGGGACGCTGGGAGAGACCCAGTACTTC. It specifies CASSLGTLGETQYF.

The chain couples TRBV19 to TRBJ2-5; 10 positions match TRBD2. Per the germline V gene, CDR1 is LNHDA and CDR2 is SQIVND (reference sequence). This CDR3 spans 15 amino acids. V lost 4 bases, J lost 5 bases, and 7 bases stayed unmatched. CDR3 residues: CASSKREGPTETQYF. Here the CDR3 DNA reads TGTGCCAGTAGTAAGCGGGAGGGCCCTACCGAGACCCAGTACTTC.

The chain has TRBV2 and TRBJ1-5; D is possibly TRBD1 (6 bases). The CDR3 is 15 residues long. Germline values: CDR1 SNHLY, CDR2 FYNNEI. Between the trimmed V and J ends, which lost 4 bases and 3 bases, there was a span of 13 bases. Here the CDR3 reads CASSVQGQVNQPQHF. As DNA, the CDR3 is TGTGCCAGCAGTGTACAGGGTCAAGTCAATCAGCCCCAGCATTTT.

The CDR3 nucleotides are TGTGCCAGCAGTCCACTAGCGTCCAGCACAGATACGCAGTATTTT. It is translated as CASSPLASSTDTQYF. The J gene is TRBJ2-3, the V gene TRBV2; TRBD2 aligns across 7 bases. Germline CDR1 SNHLY, CDR2 FYNNEI. Unmatched junction bases numbered 5, after V lost 5 bases and J lost 0 bases. There are 15 residues in the CDR3.

The V gene is TRBV10-3, the J gene TRBJ1-1; 7 bases map to TRBD1. V lost 6 bases and J lost 8; bases outside the gene matches: 3. The CDR3 extends over 11 amino acids. CDR1 is ENHRY, CDR2 SYGVKD, per germline. The CDR3 nucleotides read TGTGCCATCAGGGAACAGGGGGAAGCTTTCTTT. It codes for CAIREQGEAFF.

The chain combines TRBV30 with TRBJ1-1, with 9 bases that match TRBD1. This CDR3 contains 14 residues. The germline CDR1 and CDR2 sequences are GTSNPN and SVGIG (reference sequence). Trimming took 2 bases from V and 4 from J; bases not matched to a gene: 5. The CDR3 bases are TGTGCCTGGAGTCCCGGGACAGGGACCACTGAAGCTTTCTTT. Translation gives CAWSPGTGTTEAFF.

The chain combines TRBV18 with TRBJ1-1, with a tentative D call TRBD1 (5 bases). This CDR3 spans 15 amino acids. CDR1 KGHSH and CDR2 LQKENI come from the germline V gene. Trimming left V 6 bases short and J 2 bases short, with 16 bases between. The CDR3 spells CASSLGGAGNTEAFF. As DNA, the CDR3 is TGTGCCAGCTCCCTCGGCGGGGCCGGAAACACTGAAGCTTTCTTT.

A single count supports this clone. The rearrangement links TRBV19 to TRBJ1-2, with D possibly being TRBD1 (6 bases). Trimming took off 4 bases at V and 6 bases at J, with 9 bases between the two ends. CDR1 and CDR2 from the germline V gene are LNHDA and SQIVND (reference sequence). This CDR3 is built from 12 residues. The CDR3 sequence: CASSSGGDGYTF. The CDR3 region has the DNA TGTGCCAGTAGTAGCGGGGGCGATGGCTACACCTTC.

The chain joins TRBV11-3 to TRBJ1-1, with 7 bases aligning to TRBD1. The CDR3 consists of 14 residues. Germline V lookup: CDR1 SGHNT, CDR2 YENEEA. V shed 5 bases and J 4 bases; nucleotides not matched to a gene: 7. The CDR3 nucleotides are TGTGCCAGCAGCCCACGGACAGGAAGCACTGAAGCTTTCTTT. Amino acids: CASSPRTGSTEAFF. Variable domain in full (rest from reference TRBV11-3 and TRBJ1-1): EAGVVQSPRYKIIEKKQPVAFWCNPISGHNTLYWYLQNLGQGPELLIRYENEEAVDDSQLPKDRFSAERLKGVDSTLKIQPAELGDSAVYLCASSPRTGSTEAFFGQGTRLTVV.

The chain has TRBV5-1 and TRBJ1-2; maybe TRBD1 (6 bases). Germline values: CDR1 SGHRS, CDR2 YFSETQ. The CDR3 spans 15 residues. Trimming removed 4 bases from V and 3 bases from J, with 16 bases in between. The CDR3 bases are TGCGCCAGCAGCCCGGCGGGGGCACTGGACTATGGCTACACCTTC. Residues: CASSPAGALDYGYTF.

The rearrangement uses TRBV7-3 and TRBJ2-1; D may be TRBD1 (6 bases). The CDR3 totals 16 residues. In germline, CDR1 is SGHTA, CDR2 FQGTGA. Trimming took 2 bases from V and 0 from J, leaving 11 bases between them. The CDR3 is CASSLGGMSSYNEQFF. Written as DNA, the CDR3 is TGTGCCAGCAGCTTAGGGGGCATGAGCTCCTACAATGAGCAGTTCTTC. Combining the CDR3 with reference TRBV7-3 and TRBJ2-1 gives the whole variable domain GAGVSQTPSNKVTEKGKYVELRCDPISGHTALYWYRQSLGQGPEFLIYFQGTGAADDSGLPNDRFFAVRPEGSVSTLKIQRTERGDSAVYLCASSLGGMSSYNEQFFGPGTRLTVL.

The chain combines TRBV19 with TRBJ1-1, with D perhaps matching TRBD1 (6 bases). The CDR3 loop spans 13 amino acids. The V and J ends lost 4 bases and 1 base respectively, with 7 bases between them. Per the germline V gene, CDR1 is LNHDA and CDR2 is SQIVND (reference sequence). The CDR3 region has the DNA TGTGCCAGTAGTAAGGACAGGAACACTGAAGCTTTCTTT. As protein: CASSKDRNTEAFF.

This clone was seen once. The chain joins TRBV7-2 to TRBJ1-1; a possible D gene is TRBD1 (5 bases). Trimming took off 6 bases at V and 0 bases at J, with 17 bases between the two ends. CDR1 SGHTA and CDR2 FQGNSA come from the germline V gene. The CDR3 loop spans 16 amino acids. CDR3 region: CASRTGRASMNTEAFF. The CDR3 DNA follows: TGTGCCAGCAGGACGGGCAGGGCATCGATGAACACTGAAGCTTTCTTT. The full variable domain, its missing parts supplied by reference TRBV7-2 and TRBJ1-1, is GAGVSQSPSNKVTEKGKDVELRCDPISGHTALYWYRQSLGQGLEFLIYFQGNSAPDKSGLPSDRFSAERTGGSVSTLTIQRTQQEDSAVYLCASRTGRASMNTEAFFGQGTRLTVV.

V gene TRBV5-5 combines with J gene TRBJ1-3; D call uncertain. The CDR3 spans 14 residues. Trimming removed 2 bases at V and 0 bases at J, with 6 bases between. The germline CDR1 and CDR2 sequences are SGHKS and YYEKEE (reference sequence). The CDR3 sequence: CASSLTASGNTIYF. In nucleotides, the CDR3 is TGTGCCAGCAGCTTAACCGCCTCTGGAAACACCATATATTTT.

This clone was detected once. The chain recombines TRBV29-1 with TRBJ2-7; D may correspond to TRBD1 or TRBD2 (5 bases each). V was pared by 0 bases and J by 3 bases, with 12 bases between. The CDR3 sequence is 14 residues long. Per germline, CDR1 SQVTM and CDR2 ANQGSEA. The CDR3 DNA sequence: TGCAGCGTTGAAGATACCTCAGGGAGCTACGAGCAGTACTTC. It codes for CSVEDTSGSYEQYF.

Remarks on this clone: Other nucleotide sequences from this sample produce the same CDR3. The rearrangement uses TRBV15 and TRBJ2-1; possible D gene TRBD1, 6 bases. The CDR3 spans 15 residues. Trimming left V 0 bases short and J 7 bases short, with 13 bases between. The germline V gene encodes CDR1 LNHNV and CDR2 YYDKDF (reference sequence). The CDR3 DNA follows: TGTGCCACCAGCAGAGACAGGGGAAGATCAAATGAGCAGTTCTTC. Its translation: CATSRDRGRSNEQFF.

The rearrangement joins TRBV4-1 to TRBJ1-3, with 9 bases aligning to TRBD1. The CDR3 contains 14 residues. Germline-derived CDR1 and CDR2 are MGHRA and YSYEKL. Trimming at V came to 3 bases and at J to 7 bases, leaving 4 bases not matched to a gene. The CDR3 DNA follows: TGCGCCAGCAGCCAGCAAGACAGGGGGAACACCATATATTTT. This codes for CASSQQDRGNTIYF.

This clone occurred a few times. The rearrangement uses TRBV30 and TRBJ2-3, with 8 positions matching TRBD2. The CDR3 runs to 12 residues. CDR1 is GTSNPN, CDR2 SVGIG, per germline (reference sequence). With 0 bases clipped from V and 11 bases from J, the junction kept 4 bases outside the gene matches. The CDR3 sequence: CAWSVTGGQQYF. The CDR3 bases are TGTGCCTGGAGTGTTACGGGAGGGCAGCAGTATTTT.